This entry is about one TCR beta chain. What antigen it recognizes has not been identified. Within one base of it there is no much larger clone, and no base qualities were kept. This specimen belongs to a study of blood T cell repertoires in COVID-19 (dated by TCRdb to the early 2020s). About the study as a whole: Samples covering the acute and convalescent phases of COVID-19 were provided by collaborators in the United States, Italy and Spain. The prospective study material was composed of cDNA or gDNA derived from T cells, B-cell-depleted T cells, or PBMCs. The dataset comprised deeply sampled blood TCRbeta repertoires from subjects exposed to, actively infected with, or recovered from COVID-19. The repertoires were made available in a free public database intended to serve as a resource for research on the immune response to SARS-CoV-2. Samples were obtained from the ongoing ImmuneRACE study (first 160 participants) and from over 1,000 subjects provided by 6 global collaborators. The sample metadata nearly always contained a de-identified subject ID, COVID-19 status, age in years and sex. Where HLA class I and class II types were available, the types were taken from metadata supplied by the sample provider, not from assay-based typing. Summary of the overall study and its limitations: How much clinical and demographic metadata was included differed by source and by participant, and the metadata was provided uncurated.

TCRbeta CDR3 regions were amplified from genomic DNA by means of the immunoSEQ Assay, a bias-controlled multiplex PCR. As for the original processing: Within the assay, amplification of reference gene primers was used to estimate how many nucleated cells each sample contained. To quantify the absolute abundance of each unique TCRbeta CDR3 rearrangement, sequence reads were collapsed and filtered. Productive Simpson clonality was computed per sample as the square root of Simpson's diversity index over productive rearrangements. TCRdb limited this immuneACCESS table to in-frame rearrangements with V and J called. A share of clones is missing; checked studies link under half to unresolved V genes, and the rest is unexplained. The V and J calls and the clone size are those of that table, but D and trimming were determined from the DNA. This sample comprises 200,000 or so clones, roughly 80% of them detected only once. Jointly, the top ten make up about 4.8% of the sample.

Enrolling through a virtual design, the prospective study's participants ranged in age from roughly 18 to 89 years and lived across some 23 United States geographic areas. Cohort assignment in the prospective study relied on participant-reported clinical history from a screening survey and a study questionnaire. Exposed participants had been in contact with someone with a PCR-confirmed or clinician-diagnosed COVID-19 case within 2 weeks of study entry. In the prospective study, mobile phlebotomists collected whole blood, serum and a nasopharyngeal or oropharyngeal swab from each participant. Participants in the prospective study had the option to provide additional blood draws and questionnaires over a roughly two-month period. Blood samples from the prospective study were shipped frozen or at room temperature prior to DNA extraction. Sequencing input: PBMCs or T cells enriched from blood (not recorded which). The receptor comes from a woman between 45 and 65 years old who had been exposed to COVID-19.

The DNA reads TGTGCCAGCAGCTTAGTGGGGAGTACCTCTGGAAACACCATATATTTT. It specifies CASSLVGSTSGNTIYF. In this chain, TRBV13 is recombined with TRBJ1-3; the D gene is unclear. Trimming at the junction amounts to 1 base on V and 0 bases on J, and the germline ends lie 10 bases apart. The CDR3 holds 16 amino acids from the cysteine to the phenylalanine. The sequence is cut down to CDR3 DNA, 48 bases in frame from base 1. The CDR1 and CDR2 encoded by the germline V gene (reference sequence) are PRHDT and FYEKMQ.